The clone carrying this T cell receptor beta chain was seen at least ten times. Its specificity is unknown. The data originate from a study of blood T cells in healthy people across ages. The study, taken as a whole, reports: Aged donors had fewer naive CD4+ cells and lower diversity than long-lived donors.

With a J-beta primer mix and a sample-barcoded 5' primer, a second PCR ran roughly 6 to 12 cycles. With 12 random nucleotides, a template-switch adaptor tagged each individual cDNA molecule. TCRdb analysed the 5' RACE reads with MiXCR anew, one entry per CDR3 protein. The repertoire has 580,000 or so distinct CDR3 sequences, roughly 43% of them found once; the top ten carry about 22%. Every sample gave at least 5 micrograms of total RNA when it was extracted. The junction had 5 bases not matched to a gene; V was cut back by 2 bases and J by 2 bases. Germline V lookup: CDR1 MNHEY, CDR2 SVGAGI. The CDR3 length is 15 residues.

The TCR comes from a man older than 75 in good health. The sample consisted of blood. The V call is TRBV6-5, the J call TRBJ2-7; 8 bases fit TRBD1. The CDR3 protein is CASSYGRGRTYEQYF. For the CDR3, the DNA is TGTGCCAGCAGTTACGGCAGGGGGCGAACCTACGAGCAGTACTTC.